This TCR beta chain originates from a study of blood T cell repertoires in COVID-19. Background on the study: T cells, B-cell-depleted T cells, or PBMCs supplied cDNA or gDNA.

Clones were sequenced by immunoSEQ multiplex PCR, and TCRdb holds only the in-frame ones, with some missing. In the table there are 200,000 to 300,000 clones, more than 85% of which are singletons. Recruits, aged about 18 to 100 years, lived in 24 US areas. Membership in each cohort depended on participant-reported clinical history. The receptor's source is a woman in her thirties who had recovered from COVID-19. The sequenced sample was PBMCs or T cells enriched from blood (not recorded which).

This chain's CDR3 is CASSRLAGGSNEQFF. In DNA, the CDR3 is TGTGCCAGCAGCCGACTAGCGGGAGGTAGTAATGAGCAGTTCTTC. The genes are TRBV7-8 and TRBJ2-1, with 13 bases matching TRBD2. The trim removed 5 bases at V and 7 bases at J, leaving 5 bases unmatched. This CDR3 spans 15 amino acids. Germline V gene data show CDR1 as SGHVS and CDR2 as FQNEAQ.